This entry is about one T cell receptor (beta chain). Its cognate antigen is unknown. This specimen comes from a study of T-cell memory formation after mild COVID-19. Trimming took 1 base from V and 6 from J, leaving 10 bases between them. This CDR3 is 13 amino acids long. The germline V gene has CDR1 SGHTA and CDR2 FQGNSA. TCRdb itself ran the 5' RACE reads through MiXCR, one entry per CDR3 protein. The sample has approximately 350,000 distinct CDR3 sequences, 13% seen once. Study conclusions and caveats: The second-wave clones peaking on day 37 were not confirmed as SARS-CoV-2-specific.

This receptor was obtained from a man aged 18 to 35 who had mild COVID-19 (a few samples of this study predate the infection). Cell type and time point are not known. Sequencing was carried out using PBMCs or a T cell subset sorted from them (not recorded which). The chain recombines TRBV7-2 with TRBJ2-7; D is undetermined. The CDR3 protein is CASSLVATVEQYF. The CDR3 DNA follows: TGTGCCAGCAGCTTAGTTGCTACGGTCGAGCAGTACTTC.